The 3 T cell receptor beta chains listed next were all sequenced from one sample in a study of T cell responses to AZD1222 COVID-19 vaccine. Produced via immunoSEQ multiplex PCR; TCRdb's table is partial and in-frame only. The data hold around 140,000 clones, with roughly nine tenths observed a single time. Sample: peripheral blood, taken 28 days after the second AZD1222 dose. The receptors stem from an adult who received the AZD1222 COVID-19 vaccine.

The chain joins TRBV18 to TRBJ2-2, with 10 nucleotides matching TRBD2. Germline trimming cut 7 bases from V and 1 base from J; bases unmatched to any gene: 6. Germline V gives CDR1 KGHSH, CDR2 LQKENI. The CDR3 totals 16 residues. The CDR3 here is CASLLGLAENTGELFF. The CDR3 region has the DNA TGTGCCAGCTTATTAGGACTAGCGGAGAACACCGGGGAGCTGTTTTTT.

The CDR3 region is CASSAHRGNEQFF. The CDR3 nucleotides are TGTGCCAGCAGCGCCCACAGGGGAAATGAGCAGTTCTTC. This sequence joins TRBV4-2 and TRBJ2-1; 7 bases are a match to TRBD1. This CDR3 comprises 13 residues. The ends lost 5 bases at V and 7 bases at J; junction bases unmatched: 5. Germline loops: CDR1 LGHNA, CDR2 YNFKEQ.

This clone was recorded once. This CDR3 is CASSRVMNTEAFF. The CDR3 DNA reads as TGTGCCAGTAGTCGGGTCATGAACACTGAAGCTTTCTTT. The chain links TRBV19 to TRBJ1-1, with unresolved D. V was clipped by 5 bases and J by 0 bases, with 7 bases between them. Germline-derived CDR1 and CDR2 are LNHDA and SQIVND (reference sequence). The CDR3 has 13 residues.